This T cell receptor beta chain was documented in a study of T cells after yellow fever vaccination. On the study more broadly: Some fractions had low cell numbers, and these were prepared with SMART-Seq v4 Ultra Low Input.

CDR3 size: 15 residues. Germline V gene lookup returns CDR1 DFQATT and CDR2 SNEGSKA (reference sequence). With 0 bases removed from V and 3 bases from J, the gap between germline ends came to 12 bases. Study-wide results and caveats: CD4 and CD8 compartments shared a small share of clonotypes, likely from convergent recombination.

A remark on this clonotype: Its antigen is undetermined.

TCRdb fed the 5' RACE reads into MiXCR, producing one record per CDR3 protein. The table lists roughly 330,000 distinct CDR3 sequences, approximately 4% of them singletons. The chain is built from TRBV20-1 and TRBJ1-5, with D hard to call. This TCR derives from a man younger than 35 who received the YFV17D yellow fever vaccine. Source: PBMCs, taken 5 days after the yellow fever booster vaccination. The CDR3 region is CSARDRSFTNQPQHF. The CDR3 nucleotides are TGCAGTGCTAGAGATCGGAGCTTCACCAATCAGCCCCAGCATTTT.